This T cell receptor (beta chain) was observed in a study of CD4 T cells in relation to SARS-CoV-2 and coronaviruses. Study-level findings and limits: Each donor contributed either pre-pandemic or post-infection samples, not both.

This CDR3 spans 16 amino acids. Trimming cost V 4 bases and J 3 bases, with 15 bases left between them. Germline V gene sequence: CDR1 SGHTA, CDR2 FQGNSA. Comment on this clone: Its target is unknown.

Some clones are missing from TCRdb's copy, which holds only in-frame ones; the method was immunoSEQ multiplex PCR. The data show approximately 70,000 clones, 80% to 95% seen once. CD4+ T cells from unexposed donors were obtained before the COVID-19 pandemic (2011-2018). The sample consisted of naive CD4+ T cells from PBMCs. Subset meaning: naive CD4+ T cells isolated by negative enrichment. The receptor was isolated from a human donor in good health. The chain joins TRBV7-2 to TRBJ2-2; D may be TRBD2 (6 bases). CDR3 nucleotides: TGTGCCAGCAGCTCGCCCACTAGCCTGGACACCGGGGAGCTGTTTTTT. Amino acid sequence: CASSSPTSLDTGELFF.